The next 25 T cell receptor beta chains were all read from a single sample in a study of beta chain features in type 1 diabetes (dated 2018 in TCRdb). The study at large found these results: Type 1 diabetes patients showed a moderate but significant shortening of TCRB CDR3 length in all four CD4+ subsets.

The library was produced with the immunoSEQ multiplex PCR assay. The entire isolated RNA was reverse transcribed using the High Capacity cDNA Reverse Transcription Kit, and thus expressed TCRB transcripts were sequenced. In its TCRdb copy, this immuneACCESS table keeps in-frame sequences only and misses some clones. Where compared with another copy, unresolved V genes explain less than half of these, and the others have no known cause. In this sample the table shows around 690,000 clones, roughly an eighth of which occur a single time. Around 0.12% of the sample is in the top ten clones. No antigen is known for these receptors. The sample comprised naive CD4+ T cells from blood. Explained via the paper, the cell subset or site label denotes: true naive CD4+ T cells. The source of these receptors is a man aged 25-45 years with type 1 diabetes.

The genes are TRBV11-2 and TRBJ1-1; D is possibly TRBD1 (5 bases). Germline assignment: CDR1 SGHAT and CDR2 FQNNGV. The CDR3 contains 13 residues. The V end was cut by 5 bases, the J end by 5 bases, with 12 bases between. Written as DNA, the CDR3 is TGTGCCAGCAGCGAAGACAGAGGTACTGAAGCTTTCTTT. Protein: CASSEDRGTEAFF.

In DNA, the CDR3 is TGTGCCAGCAGCCACTTCGACAGGGTTGATGGCTACACCTTC. This codes for CASSHFDRVDGYTF. The V and J genes are TRBV14 and TRBJ1-2; 7 bases map to TRBD1. The trim removed 3 bases at V and 6 bases at J, leaving 7 bases unmatched. The germline V gene has CDR1 SGHDN and CDR2 FVKESK. The CDR3 consists of 14 residues.

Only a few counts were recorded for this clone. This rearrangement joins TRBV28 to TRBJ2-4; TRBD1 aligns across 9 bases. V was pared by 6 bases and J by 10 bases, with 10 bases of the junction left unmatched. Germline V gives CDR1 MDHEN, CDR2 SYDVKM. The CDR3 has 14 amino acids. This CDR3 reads CASRPGQGGTIQYF. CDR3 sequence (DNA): TGTGCCAGCAGACCGGGACAGGGAGGCACTATTCAGTACTTC.

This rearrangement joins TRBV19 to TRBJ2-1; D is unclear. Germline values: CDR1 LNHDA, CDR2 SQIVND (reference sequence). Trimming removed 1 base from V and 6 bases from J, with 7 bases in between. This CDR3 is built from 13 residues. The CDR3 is CASSIAEFNEQFF. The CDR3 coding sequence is TGTGCCAGTAGTATAGCGGAGTTCAATGAGCAGTTCTTC. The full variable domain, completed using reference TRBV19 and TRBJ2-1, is DGGITQSPKYLFRKEGQNVTLSCEQNLNHDAMYWYRQDPGQGLRLIYYSQIVNDFQKGDIAEGYSVSREKKESFPLTVTSAQKNPTAFYLCASSIAEFNEQFFGPGTRLTVL.

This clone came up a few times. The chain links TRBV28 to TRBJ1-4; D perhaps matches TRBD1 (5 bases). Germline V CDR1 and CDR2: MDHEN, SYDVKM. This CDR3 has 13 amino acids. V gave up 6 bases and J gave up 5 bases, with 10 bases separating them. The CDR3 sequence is CASRGVRNEKLFF. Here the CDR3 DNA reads TGTGCCAGCAGGGGGGTTCGGAATGAAAAACTGTTTTTT.

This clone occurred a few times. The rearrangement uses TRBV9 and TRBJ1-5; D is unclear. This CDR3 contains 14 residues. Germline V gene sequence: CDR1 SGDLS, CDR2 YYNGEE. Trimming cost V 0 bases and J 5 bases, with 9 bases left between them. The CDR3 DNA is TGTGCCAGCAGCGTAGGTCCGAGCGATCAGCCCCAGCATTTT. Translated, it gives CASSVGPSDQPQHF.

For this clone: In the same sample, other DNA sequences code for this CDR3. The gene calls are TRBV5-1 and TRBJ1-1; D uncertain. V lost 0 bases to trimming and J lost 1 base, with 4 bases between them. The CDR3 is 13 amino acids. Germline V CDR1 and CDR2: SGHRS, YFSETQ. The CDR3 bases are TGCGCCAGCAGCTTGGTGGCGAACACTGAAGCTTTCTTT. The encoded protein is CASSLVANTEAFF. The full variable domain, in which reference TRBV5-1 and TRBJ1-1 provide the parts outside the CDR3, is KAGVTQTPRYLIKTRGQQVTLSCSPISGHRSVSWYQQTPGQGLQFLFEYFSETQRNKGNFPGRFSGRQFSNSRSEMNVSTLELGDSALYLCASSLVANTEAFFGQGTRLTVV.

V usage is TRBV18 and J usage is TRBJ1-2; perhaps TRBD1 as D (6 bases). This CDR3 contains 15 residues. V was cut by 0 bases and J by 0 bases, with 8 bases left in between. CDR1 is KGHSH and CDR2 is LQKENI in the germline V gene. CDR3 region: CASSPPSGANYGYTF. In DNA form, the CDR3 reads TGTGCCAGCTCACCACCCTCAGGGGCTAACTATGGCTACACCTTC.

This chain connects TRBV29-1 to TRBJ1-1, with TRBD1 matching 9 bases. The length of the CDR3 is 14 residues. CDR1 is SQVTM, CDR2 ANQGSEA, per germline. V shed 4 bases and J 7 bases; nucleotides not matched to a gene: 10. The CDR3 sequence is CSVVTGQGYYEAFF. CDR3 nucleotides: TGCAGCGTTGTAACGGGACAGGGATACTATGAAGCTTTCTTT.

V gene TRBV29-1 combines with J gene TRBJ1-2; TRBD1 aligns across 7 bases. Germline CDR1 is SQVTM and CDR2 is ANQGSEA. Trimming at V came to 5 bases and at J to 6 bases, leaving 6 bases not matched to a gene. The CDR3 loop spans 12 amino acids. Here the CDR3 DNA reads TGCAGCGTTAAAAGCGACAGGGATGGCTACACCTTC. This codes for CSVKSDRDGYTF.

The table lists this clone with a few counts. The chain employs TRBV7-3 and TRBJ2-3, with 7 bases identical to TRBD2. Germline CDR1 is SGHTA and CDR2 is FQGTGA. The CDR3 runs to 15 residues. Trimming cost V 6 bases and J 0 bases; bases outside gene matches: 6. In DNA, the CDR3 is TGTGCCAGCAGGCCCCCGGGGGGAAGCACAGATACGCAGTATTTT. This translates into CASRPPGGSTDTQYF.

The CDR3 reads CASSVMTGGFAGYTF. The DNA of the CDR3 is TGTGCCAGCAGTGTCATGACAGGGGGCTTCGCTGGCTACACCTTC. The V gene is TRBV25-1, the J gene TRBJ1-2, with TRBD1 identical over 10 bases. Per germline, CDR1 MGHDK and CDR2 SYGVNS. J gave up 7 bases and V 4 bases, and 9 bases lay outside the gene matches. CDR3 length: 15 amino acids.

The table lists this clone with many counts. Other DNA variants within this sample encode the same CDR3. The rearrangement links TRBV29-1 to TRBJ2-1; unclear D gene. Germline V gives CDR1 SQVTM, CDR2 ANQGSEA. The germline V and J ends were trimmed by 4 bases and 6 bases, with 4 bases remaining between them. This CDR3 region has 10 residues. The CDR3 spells CSVGFNEQFF. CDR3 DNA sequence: TGCAGCGTTGGCTTCAATGAGCAGTTCTTC.

Here the CDR3 DNA reads TGTGCCAGCAGCTTCTCAACATCGCAGCCCCAGCATTTT. Its protein is CASSFSTSQPQHF. The rearrangement uses TRBV7-9 and TRBJ1-5; D gene uncertain. This CDR3 contains 13 residues. CDR1 and CDR2 (germline): SEHNR, FQNEAQ (reference sequence). V lost 3 bases and J lost 7, with 10 bases in between.

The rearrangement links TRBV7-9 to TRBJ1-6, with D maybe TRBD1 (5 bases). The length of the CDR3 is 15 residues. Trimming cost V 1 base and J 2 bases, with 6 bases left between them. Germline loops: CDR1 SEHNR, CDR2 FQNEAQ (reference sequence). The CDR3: CASSLETAYNSPLHF. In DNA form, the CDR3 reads TGTGCCAGCAGCTTAGAGACAGCCTATAATTCACCCCTCCACTTT.

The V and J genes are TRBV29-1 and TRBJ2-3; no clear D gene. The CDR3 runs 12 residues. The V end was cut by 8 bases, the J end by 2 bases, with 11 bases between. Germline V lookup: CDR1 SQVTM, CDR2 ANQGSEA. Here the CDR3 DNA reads TGCAGCACGAGCGCGGCCACAGATACGCAGTATTTT. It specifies CSTSAATDTQYF.

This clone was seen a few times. The CDR3 DNA is TGTGCCAGCAGCTTACTTCAAACAGGGTACGGGTCACCCCTCCACTTT. As protein: CASSLLQTGYGSPLHF. V and J are TRBV11-2 and TRBJ1-6, with a possible D match to TRBD1 (6 bases). Germline CDR1 is SGHAT and CDR2 is FQNNGV. V dropped 2 bases and J dropped 10 bases, with 18 bases sitting between them. The CDR3 is 16 amino acids.

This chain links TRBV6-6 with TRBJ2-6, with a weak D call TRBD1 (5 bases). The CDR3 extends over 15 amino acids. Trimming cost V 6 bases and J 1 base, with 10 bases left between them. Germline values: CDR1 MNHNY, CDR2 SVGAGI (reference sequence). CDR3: CASSHDRSGANVLTF. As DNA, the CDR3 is TGTGCCAGCAGCCACGACAGATCTGGGGCCAACGTCCTGACTTTC.

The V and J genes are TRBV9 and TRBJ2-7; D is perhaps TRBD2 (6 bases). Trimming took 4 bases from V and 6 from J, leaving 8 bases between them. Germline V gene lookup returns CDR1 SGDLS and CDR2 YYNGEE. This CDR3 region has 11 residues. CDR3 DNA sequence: TGTGCCAGCAGCACCGGGAGCGAGCAGTACTTC. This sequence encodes CASSTGSEQYF.

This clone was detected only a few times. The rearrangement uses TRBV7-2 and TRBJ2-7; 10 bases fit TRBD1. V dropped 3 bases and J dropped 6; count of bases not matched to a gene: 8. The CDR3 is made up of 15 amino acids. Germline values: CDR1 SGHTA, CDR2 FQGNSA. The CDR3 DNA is TGTGCCAGCAGCTTTTCCACGGACAGGGGGTCCGAGCAGTACTTC. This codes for CASSFSTDRGSEQYF. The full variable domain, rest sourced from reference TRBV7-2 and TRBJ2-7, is GAGVSQSPSNKVTEKGKDVELRCDPISGHTALYWYRQSLGQGLEFLIYFQGNSAPDKSGLPSDRFSAERTGGSVSTLTIQRTQQEDSAVYLCASSFSTDRGSEQYFGPGTRLTVT.

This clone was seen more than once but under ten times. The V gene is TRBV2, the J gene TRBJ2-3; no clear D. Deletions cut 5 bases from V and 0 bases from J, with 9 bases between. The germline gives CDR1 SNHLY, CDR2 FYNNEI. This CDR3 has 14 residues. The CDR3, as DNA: TGTGCCAGCAGTCAAGGCAGGAGCACAGATACGCAGTATTTT. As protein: CASSQGRSTDTQYF.

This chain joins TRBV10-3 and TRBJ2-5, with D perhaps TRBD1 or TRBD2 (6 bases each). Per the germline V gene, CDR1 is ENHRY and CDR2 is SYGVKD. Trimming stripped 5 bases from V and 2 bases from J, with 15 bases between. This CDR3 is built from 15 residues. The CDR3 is CAISRQGGYQETQYF. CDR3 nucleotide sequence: TGTGCCATCAGTAGACAAGGGGGGTATCAAGAGACCCAGTACTTC.

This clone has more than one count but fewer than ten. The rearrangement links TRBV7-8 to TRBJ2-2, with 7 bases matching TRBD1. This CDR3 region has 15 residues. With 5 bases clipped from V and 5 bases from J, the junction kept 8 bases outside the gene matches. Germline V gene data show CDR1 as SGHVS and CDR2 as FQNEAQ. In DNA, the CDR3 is TGTGCCAGCAGCCCCGACAGGGTTAGGACCGGGGAGCTGTTTTTT. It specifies CASSPDRVRTGELFF.

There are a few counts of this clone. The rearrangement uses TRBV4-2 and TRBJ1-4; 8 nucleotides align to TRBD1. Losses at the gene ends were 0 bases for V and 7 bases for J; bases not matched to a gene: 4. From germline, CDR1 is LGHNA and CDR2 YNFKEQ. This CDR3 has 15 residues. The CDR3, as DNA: TGTGCCAGCAGCCAAGAGGACAGGGAGGCTGAAAAACTGTTTTTT. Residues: CASSQEDREAEKLFF.

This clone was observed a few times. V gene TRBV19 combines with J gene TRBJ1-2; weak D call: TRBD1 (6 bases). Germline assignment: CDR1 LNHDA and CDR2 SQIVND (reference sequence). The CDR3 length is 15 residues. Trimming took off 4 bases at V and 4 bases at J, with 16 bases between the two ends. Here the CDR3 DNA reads TGTGCCAGTAGTACCCGTTTAGGACAGCTCTATGGCTACACCTTC. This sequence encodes CASSTRLGQLYGYTF.